One sample yielded the 5 T cell receptor beta chains listed below, sequenced in a study of T cell changes during pregnancy in multiple sclerosis. Here immunoSEQ multiplex PCR was the method, and the copy in TCRdb shows in-frame clones only, minus some. Here the sample spans about 110,000 clones, less than 95% being singletons. The source material was peripheral blood, sampled before pregnancy. The source is a female donor with multiple sclerosis, enrolled in a pregnancy study.

V usage is TRBV19 and J usage is TRBJ2-1; a possible D gene is TRBD1 (6 bases). V lost 1 base to trimming and J lost 4 bases, with 11 bases between them. The germline CDR1 and CDR2 sequences are LNHDA and SQIVND (reference sequence). The CDR3 has 15 residues. Here the CDR3 reads CASSIGGTLYNEQFF. The CDR3 bases are TGTGCCAGTAGTATAGGAGGGACACTGTACAATGAGCAGTTCTTC.

The rearrangement uses TRBV9 and TRBJ2-3, with 8 bases matching TRBD1. CDR1 is SGDLS and CDR2 is YYNGEE in the germline V gene. CDR3 length equals 15 residues. V lost 2 bases, J lost 4 bases, and 6 bases stayed unmatched. For the CDR3, the DNA is TGTGCCAGCAGCGTCGATCAGGGGGCCGCAGATACGCAGTATTTT. Protein product: CASSVDQGAADTQYF.

The chain uses TRBV4-3 and TRBJ2-1; 13 nucleotides match TRBD2. Looked up from germline, CDR1 is LGHNA and CDR2 is YSLEER. Unmatched junction bases numbered 12, after V lost 9 bases and J lost 7 bases. The CDR3 runs 16 residues. The CDR3 sequence is CARESTSGGAMNEQFF. The DNA of the CDR3 is TGCGCCAGGGAATCCACTAGCGGGGGGGCCATGAATGAGCAGTTCTTC.

This chain joins TRBV27 and TRBJ1-2; D uncertain. The CDR3 is 16 amino acids. The germline gives CDR1 MNHEY, CDR2 SMNVEV (reference sequence). The V gene lost 2 bases and the J gene lost 8 bases, with 21 bases spanning the gap. The CDR3 here is CASSLIRPPRSGGYTF. The CDR3 coding sequence is TGTGCCAGCAGTTTAATTCGTCCACCGAGGAGTGGCGGCTACACCTTC.

The chain couples TRBV20-1 to TRBJ2-7; D gene ambiguous. This CDR3 region has 10 residues. Germline V gene data show CDR1 as DFQATT and CDR2 as SNEGSKA (reference sequence). The V gene lost 4 bases and the J gene lost 7 bases, with 8 bases spanning the gap. As DNA, the CDR3 is TGCAGTGCTACCATAGATGAGCAGTACTTC. It specifies CSATIDEQYF.